This entry lists 19 T cell receptor beta chains sequenced from one sample in a study of radiotherapy plus CTLA-4 blockade in lung cancer. TCRdb's copy holds only in-frame clones and misses some; the assay was immunoSEQ multiplex PCR. The repertoire holds around 44,000 clones, 65% to 90% seen once, with less than 20% in the top ten. This specimen consisted of peripheral blood, obtained from a patient treated with radiotherapy plus ipilimumab. Receptor source: a human donor with non-small cell lung cancer that progressed on radiotherapy plus ipilimumab. Some clones in this sample may be carry-over from other donors' samples.

Comment on this clone: This CDR3 is also generated by other DNA sequences in the sample. V usage is TRBV7-3 and J usage is TRBJ2-3; TRBD2 agrees at 7 bases. This CDR3 is 14 amino acids long. Germline V CDR1 and CDR2: SGHTA, FQGTGA. After removal of 2 bases from V and 1 base from J, the junction contained 0 bases not matched to a gene. The CDR3 here is CASSLAGGTDTQYF. DNA of the CDR3: TGTGCCAGCAGCTTAGCGGGGGGCACAGATACGCAGTATTTT.

V usage is TRBV5-8 and J usage is TRBJ1-5, with D unclear. Trimming shortened V by 4 bases and J by 0 bases, and 5 bases separated the two germline ends. From germline, CDR1 is SGHTS and CDR2 YDEGEE. The CDR3 contains 13 residues. This chain's CDR3 is CASSPSSNQPQHF. CDR3 DNA sequence: TGTGCCAGCAGCCCATCTAGCAATCAGCCCCAGCATTTT.

This rearrangement joins TRBV30 to TRBJ2-1; TRBD2 matches 10 bases. The germline gives CDR1 GTSNPN, CDR2 SVGIG (reference sequence). The CDR3 runs to 15 residues. V was clipped by 3 bases and J by 2 bases; unmatched bases: 4. CDR3 residues: CAWSPTSGAYNEQFF. For the CDR3, the DNA is TGTGCCTGGAGCCCAACTAGCGGGGCCTACAATGAGCAGTTCTTC.

The chain has TRBV27 and TRBJ2-5, with 7 bases fitting TRBD1. The closer fit of TRBJ2-7 to the DNA end suggests the J call may be wrong. The germline V gene encodes CDR1 MNHEY and CDR2 SMNVEV (reference sequence). The CDR3 has 13 amino acids. The CDR3 nucleotides are TGTGCCAGCAGCAGCGACAGGGTCTACGAGCAGTACTTC. Protein product: CASSSDRVYEQYF.

In DNA, the CDR3 is TGTGCCAGCAGCTACCTATCAGCGGCCGAGCAGTACTTC. Its translation is CASSYLSAAEQYF. The genes are TRBV5-6 and TRBJ2-7; maybe TRBD2 (5 bases). CDR1 SGHDT and CDR2 YYEEEE come from the germline V gene. The V gene lost 3 bases and the J gene lost 6 bases, with 13 bases spanning the gap. CDR3 size: 13 residues.

This chain joins TRBV6-5 and TRBJ1-2; D is uncertain. Germline V gene lookup returns CDR1 MNHEY and CDR2 SVGAGI. This CDR3 contains 14 residues. V lost 0 bases to trimming and J lost 4 bases, with 9 bases between them. The CDR3 sequence: CASSYSPYSYGYTF. CDR3 DNA sequence: TGTGCCAGCAGTTACTCGCCCTACAGCTATGGCTACACCTTC.

This chain links TRBV2 with TRBJ1-1; 7 bases match TRBD1. Unmatched junction bases numbered 1, after V lost 6 bases and J lost 6 bases. The CDR3 covers 11 residues. Per the germline V gene, CDR1 is SNHLY and CDR2 is FYNNEI. The CDR3, as DNA: TGTGCCAGCAGCAGGGGGGCTGAAGCTTTCTTT. Its translation is CASSRGAEAFF.

The chain joins TRBV15 to TRBJ2-3, with 12 bases matching TRBD2. In germline, CDR1 is LNHNV, CDR2 YYDKDF (reference sequence). The CDR3 is 17 amino acids. With 0 bases clipped from V and 7 bases from J, the junction kept 8 bases outside the gene matches. The CDR3 region has the DNA TGTGCCACCAGCAGAGATGCTAGCGGGAGGGCCTTGTATACGCAGTATTTT. Its translation: CATSRDASGRALYTQYF.

The chain joins TRBV11-2 to TRBJ2-1; D is uncertain. Germline CDR1 reads SGHAT; CDR2 reads FQNNGV. The CDR3 has 15 residues. The V end lost 0 bases, the J end lost 6 bases, and 12 bases lay between the germline ends. CDR3 region: CASSLDRQWFNEQFF. CDR3 sequence (DNA): TGTGCCAGCAGCTTAGATCGCCAGTGGTTCAATGAGCAGTTCTTC.

The chain uses TRBV13 and TRBJ2-7, with 7 bases aligning to TRBD2. With V trimmed by 5 bases and J by 1 base, 5 bases remained unmatched. Germline CDR1 is PRHDT and CDR2 is FYEKMQ (reference sequence). CDR3 length: 14 amino acids. For the CDR3, the DNA is TGTGCCAGCAGCCTCCGGGGGGTTTCCTACGAGCAGTACTTC. Encoded protein: CASSLRGVSYEQYF.

The V gene is TRBV27, the J gene TRBJ2-7, with 8 bases fitting TRBD2. The CDR3 contains 16 residues. Germline CDR1 MNHEY, CDR2 SMNVEV (reference sequence). V shed 6 bases, J shed 0 bases, and the junction held 10 bases outside the gene matches. The CDR3 bases are TGTGCCAGCAGGCATGAGCTAGCGGGTAACTCCTACGAGCAGTACTTC. This encodes CASRHELAGNSYEQYF.

The chain is built from TRBV4-3 and TRBJ1-1; D remains ambiguous. This CDR3 is built from 15 residues. V was clipped by 0 bases and J by 5 bases, with 13 bases between them. Per germline, CDR1 LGHNA and CDR2 YSLEER. The CDR3 nucleotides read TGCGCCAGCAGCCAAGATAGAGGACCGGGGACTGAAGCTTTCTTT. This sequence encodes CASSQDRGPGTEAFF.

This chain joins TRBV19 and TRBJ2-3; 11 nucleotides match TRBD2. The CDR3 totals 16 residues. V lost 5 bases to trimming and J lost 4 bases; unmatched junction nucleotides: 8. Germline loops: CDR1 LNHDA, CDR2 SQIVND (reference sequence). The CDR3 DNA reads as TGTGCCAGTAGTTTTCTAGCGGGGGGTGGTTCAGATACGCAGTATTTT. This gives the protein CASSFLAGGGSDTQYF.

J is TRBJ1-5 and V is TRBV7-9; 10 positions match TRBD1. There are 16 residues in the CDR3. V shed 4 bases and J 4 bases; nucleotides not matched to a gene: 7. Germline V gene lookup returns CDR1 SEHNR and CDR2 FQNEAQ (reference sequence). The CDR3 spells CASSSLDRGGNQPQHF. CDR3 DNA: TGTGCCAGCAGCTCCTTGGACAGGGGGGGGAATCAGCCCCAGCATTTT.

In this sample, this clone turned up once. The chain joins TRBV7-8 to TRBJ1-1; D gene unclear. Trimming cost V 6 bases and J 6 bases, with 11 bases left between them. CDR3 length: 12 residues. Germline-derived CDR1 and CDR2 are SGHVS and FQNEAQ. The CDR3 DNA is TGTGCCAGCAGTTTGCAGATGTCTGAAGCTTTCTTT. The encoded protein is CASSLQMSEAFF.

This chain links TRBV7-9 with TRBJ1-4, with 8 positions matching TRBD1. The length of the CDR3 is 17 residues. The germline gives CDR1 SEHNR, CDR2 FQNEAQ (reference sequence). V lost 5 bases, J lost 8 bases, and 16 bases stayed unmatched. In DNA form, the CDR3 reads TGTGCCAGCAGCCAGGGGGCAGCCGGCCTCTTGATGGAAAAACTGTTTTTT. This codes for CASSQGAAGLLMEKLFF.

CDR3 region: CASSEGLIFF. The CDR3 DNA is TGTGCCAGCAGTGAGGGACTTATTTTCTTC. V usage is TRBV6-4 and J usage is TRBJ2-1; tentatively, D is TRBD2 (6 bases). Germline CDR1 reads MRHNA; CDR2 reads SNTAGT. Trimming shortened V by 3 bases and J by 16 bases, and 10 bases separated the two germline ends. This CDR3 is 10 amino acids long.

The chain recombines TRBV7-2 with TRBJ2-1; TRBD1 might be the D (6 bases). This CDR3 comprises 14 residues. V lost 7 bases to trimming and J lost 5 bases, with 15 bases between them. Germline V gene sequence: CDR1 SGHTA, CDR2 FQGNSA. The CDR3 protein is CASTLQGADNEQFF. The CDR3 DNA follows: TGTGCCAGCACCCTACAGGGCGCGGACAATGAGCAGTTCTTC. Full variable domain (rest looked up from reference TRBV7-2 and TRBJ2-1): GAGVSQSPSNKVTEKGKDVELRCDPISGHTALYWYRQSLGQGLEFLIYFQGNSAPDKSGLPSDRFSAERTGGSVSTLTIQRTQQEDSAVYLCASTLQGADNEQFFGPGTRLTVL.

This clone was observed a few times. This chain joins TRBV19 and TRBJ1-2, with 8 bases matching TRBD1. V shed 9 bases and J 5 bases; nucleotides not matched to a gene: 11. CDR1 and CDR2 from the germline V gene are LNHDA and SQIVND (reference sequence). This CDR3 is built from 14 residues. Here the CDR3 reads CASIGQGFGYGYTF. The CDR3 bases are TGTGCCAGCATCGGACAGGGCTTCGGGTATGGCTACACCTTC.